These 12 T cell receptor beta chains came from one sample sequenced in a study of blood T cells in healthy people across ages (dated by TCRdb to between 2014 and 2017). Libraries were constructed by 5' RACE. Sequencer: Illumina HiSeq 2500. A second roughly 6 to 12 cycle PCR used a sample-barcoded 5' primer and a J-beta primer mix. Using fastp at Q25 and MiXCR, TCRdb reprocessed the public reads and kept productive beta chains. Every CDR3 protein is listed once, alongside the most common genes and DNA of its rows. Here the sample has under 950,000 distinct CDR3 sequences; 22% occur a single time. The ten largest clonotypes hold 20% to 25% of the sample. Sequencing was done on a sample of blood. The receptor set was obtained from an older man in good health.

The CDR3 nucleotides read TGCAGTGTAAGGGGGTCGCAAGAGACCCAGTACTTC. Amino acids: CSVRGSQETQYF. The chain combines TRBV20-1 with TRBJ2-5; weak D call: TRBD1 (6 bases). V was cut by 7 bases and J by 2 bases, with 11 bases left in between. This CDR3 has 12 residues. CDR1 is DFQATT and CDR2 is SNEGSKA in the germline V gene (reference sequence).

This clonotype has at least ten counts. An end of the junction does not agree with germline; a read error may underlie this. The genes are TRBV5-1 and TRBJ1-2, with TRBD1 matching 8 bases. The CDR3 length is 15 residues. CDR1 SGHRS and CDR2 YFSETQ come from the germline V gene. The CDR3 loop is CASSLDRDWDYGYTF. CDR3 in DNA: TGCGCCAGCAGTTTGGACAGGGATTGGGACTATGGCTACACCTTC.

The chain joins TRBV7-3 to TRBJ2-5, with a tentative D call TRBD2 (6 bases). The DNA end favors TRBJ2-1, so the J call may be wrong. Germline assignment: CDR1 SGHTA and CDR2 FQGTGA. This CDR3 has 18 amino acids. The CDR3 region has the DNA TGTGCCAGCAGCTCTACACCCTTACCGGGACTGGTATCCAATGAGCAGTTCTTC. This gives the protein CASSSTPLPGLVSNEQFF.

The rearrangement uses TRBV20-1 and TRBJ2-2; TRBD2 might be the D (6 bases). Germline CDR1 DFQATT, CDR2 SNEGSKA (reference sequence). V lost 1 base and J lost 0, with 18 bases in between. The CDR3 covers 18 residues. This chain's CDR3 is CSARVLGLGFANTGELFF. DNA for the CDR3: TGCAGTGCTAGAGTCTTGGGACTGGGGTTCGCGAACACCGGGGAGCTGTTTTTT.

There are a few counts of this clonotype. This chain uses TRBV6-1 with TRBJ2-2, with D hard to call. Per the germline V gene, CDR1 is MNHNS and CDR2 is SASEGT. Trimming took off 0 bases at V and 1 base at J, with 3 bases between the two ends. The CDR3 extends over 14 amino acids. CDR3: CASSEAWNTGELFF. The CDR3, as DNA: TGTGCCAGCAGTGAAGCGTGGAACACCGGGGAGCTGTTTTTT.

This chain uses TRBV7-2 with TRBJ2-5, with D unclear. The germline V gene encodes CDR1 SGHTA and CDR2 FQGNSA. Between the trimmed V and J ends, which lost 5 bases and 4 bases, there was a span of 8 bases. The CDR3 spans 12 residues. The CDR3 DNA sequence: TGTGCCAGCAGCCATTCCGCAGAGACCCAGTACTTC. This encodes CASSHSAETQYF.

The V and J genes are TRBV28 and TRBJ1-1; a weak D match, TRBD1 (6 bases). The CDR3 is made up of 14 amino acids. V lost 2 bases and J 10 bases, leaving 17 bases between the germline ends. Germline CDR1 and CDR2: MDHEN and SYDVKM. In DNA, the CDR3 is TGTGCCAGCAGTTTAACGGGGGCCATTCTTACAGCTTTCTTT. This sequence encodes CASSLTGAILTAFF.

This clonotype has at least ten counts. The V call is TRBV25-1, the J call TRBJ2-3; 9 bases fit TRBD1. CDR3 length: 16 residues. Losses at the gene ends were 4 bases for V and 0 bases for J; bases not matched to a gene: 5. Germline V gives CDR1 MGHDK, CDR2 SYGVNS. As DNA, the CDR3 is TGTGCCAGCAGTGCCTGGACAGGGGCTAGCACAGATACGCAGTATTTT. It encodes CASSAWTGASTDTQYF. Looking up the rest from reference TRBV25-1 and TRBJ2-3 gives the full variable domain: EADIYQTPRYLVIGTGKKITLECSQTMGHDKMYWYQQDPGMELHLIHYSYGVNSTEKGDLSSESTVSRIRTEHFPLTLESARPSHTSQYLCASSAWTGASTDTQYFGPGTRLTVL.

Of note for this clonotype: The junction does not match germline at one end; this may be a read error. The chain's CDR3 is CASSLEQLTDMQYF. The CDR3 nucleotides are TGCGCCAGCAGCTTGGAACAGTTGACAGATATGCAGTATTTT. The chain recombines TRBV5-1 with TRBJ2-3; a weak D match, TRBD1 (5 bases). CDR1 is SGHRS and CDR2 is YFSETQ in the germline V gene. The CDR3 runs to 14 residues.

The V gene is TRBV6-6, the J gene TRBJ2-1; 10 bases match TRBD1. This CDR3 spans 17 amino acids. V lost 5 bases to trimming and J lost 0 bases; unmatched junction nucleotides: 7. CDR1 and CDR2 (germline): MNHNY, SVGAGI (reference sequence). Written as DNA, the CDR3 is TGTGCCAGCAGTAACGGGGACAGGGGTGTCTCCTACAATGAGCAGTTCTTC. Amino acid sequence: CASSNGDRGVSYNEQFF.

A few counts support this clonotype. The chain uses TRBV20-1 and TRBJ2-5; 8 nucleotides agree with TRBD2. Gene TRBJ2-1 matches the end of the DNA better, so the J call may be wrong. Germline CDR1 is DFQATT and CDR2 is SNEGSKA (reference sequence). CDR3 length: 15 residues. The CDR3 sequence is CSAPHSREGRREQFF. The CDR3 region has the DNA TGCAGTGCTCCCCATTCACGGGAGGGCCGCCGGGAGCAGTTCTTC.

This clonotype was observed a few times. The chain joins TRBV21-1 to TRBJ2-7; the table's D call, TRBD2, has no DNA check behind it. TRBV21-1 is flagged as a pseudogene. The CDR3 runs to 19 residues. This CDR3 is CASSKGICLAASDTYEQYV. In DNA, the CDR3 is TGTGCCAGCAGCAAAGGGATATGTTTAGCGGCCTCAGACACGTACGAGCAGTACGTC.